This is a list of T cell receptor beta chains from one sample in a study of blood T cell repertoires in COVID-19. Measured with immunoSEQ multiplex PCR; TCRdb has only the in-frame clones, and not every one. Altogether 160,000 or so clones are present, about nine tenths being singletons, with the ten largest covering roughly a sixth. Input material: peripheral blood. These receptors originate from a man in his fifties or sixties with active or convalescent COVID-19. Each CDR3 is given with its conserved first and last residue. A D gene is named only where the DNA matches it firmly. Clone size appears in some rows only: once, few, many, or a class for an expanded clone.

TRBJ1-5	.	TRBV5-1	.	TGCGCCAGCAGCTTGGGGGACAAAAATCAGCCCCAGCATTTT	CASSLGDKNQPQHF
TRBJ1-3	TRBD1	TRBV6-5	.	TGTGCCAGCAGAGGACAGGGGTTAGGAAACACCATATATTTT	CASRGQGLGNTIYF
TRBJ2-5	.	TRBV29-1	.	TGCAGCGCGGAAAGTCGGGGAAGGCAAGAGACCCAGTACTTC	CSAESRGRQETQYF
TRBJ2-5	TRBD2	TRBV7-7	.	TGTGCCAGCAGCCCGGCCCCTGGGAGGGAGGGCCAAGAGACCCAGTACTTC	CASSPAPGREGQETQYF
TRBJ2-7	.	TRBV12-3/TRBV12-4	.	TGTGCCAGCAGTTTACCAGGGGTCGACGAGCAGTACTTC	CASSLPGVDEQYF
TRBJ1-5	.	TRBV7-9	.	TGTGCCAGCAGCTCCCTTGATCAGCCCCAGCATTTT	CASSSLDQPQHF
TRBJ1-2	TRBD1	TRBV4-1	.	TGCGCCAGCAGCGGCTCCGGGACAGGCGACGGCTACACCTTC	CASSGSGTGDGYTF
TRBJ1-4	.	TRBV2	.	TGTGCCAGCAGTGTCGCGGACGGACTTAATGAAAAACTGTTTTTT	CASSVADGLNEKLFF
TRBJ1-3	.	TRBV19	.	TGTGCCAGTAGTATAGTCGGGGGAGTGGGAAACACCATATATTTT	CASSIVGGVGNTIYF
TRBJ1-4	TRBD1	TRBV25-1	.	TGTGCCAGCAGTGTCAACAGGGGGCTTGAAAAACTGTTTTTT	CASSVNRGLEKLFF
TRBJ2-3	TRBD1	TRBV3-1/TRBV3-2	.	TGTGCCAGCAGCCGAGGGACAGTCCGCACAGATACGCAGTATTTT	CASSRGTVRTDTQYF
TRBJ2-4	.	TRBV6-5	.	TGTGCCAGCAGTTACGAGTCGGGACTGGACATTCAGTACTTC	CASSYESGLDIQYF
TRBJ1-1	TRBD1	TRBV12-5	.	TGTGCTAGTGGTCTCGGACAGGGGTACACTGAAGCTTTCTTT	CASGLGQGYTEAFF
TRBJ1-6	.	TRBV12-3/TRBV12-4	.	TGTGCCAGCAGTTTAGCCGATTCACCCCTCCACTTT	CASSLADSPLHF
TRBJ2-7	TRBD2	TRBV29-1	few	TGCAGCGTTGAAAAAGGACTAGCGGGGGCCGTAGGGTACGAGCAGTACTTC	CSVEKGLAGAVGYEQYF
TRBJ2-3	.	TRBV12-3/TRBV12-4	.	TGTGCCAGCAGTTTATCCTCTACGCAGTATTTT	CASSLSSTQYF
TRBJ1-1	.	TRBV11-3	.	TGTGCCAGCAAAGGGAGGGGGGACACTGAAGCTTTCTTT	CASKGRGDTEAFF
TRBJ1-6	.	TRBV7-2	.	TGTGCCAGCAGCTTAGGGGGAGGCAGGGCGATTAATTCACCCCTCCACTTT	CASSLGGGRAINSPLHF
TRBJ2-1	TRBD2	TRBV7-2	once	TGTGCCAGCAGCTCGACTAGCGGGAGCTACTCCTACAATGAGCAGTTCTTC	CASSSTSGSYSYNEQFF
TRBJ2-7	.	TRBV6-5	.	TGTGCCAGCAGACTAGACAGGACCACCTTCAACGAGCAGTACTTC	CASRLDRTTFNEQYF
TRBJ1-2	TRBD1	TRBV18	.	TGTGCCAGCTCCCCGATCCCGGACAGGGAGAATGGCTACACCTTC	CASSPIPDRENGYTF
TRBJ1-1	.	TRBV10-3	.	TGTGCCATCAGTGATATGGGGAGCACTGAAGCTTTCTTT	CAISDMGSTEAFF
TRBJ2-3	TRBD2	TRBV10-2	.	TGCGCCAGCATACCCCGGAGTAGCGGGAGCACAGATACGCAGTATTTT	CASIPRSSGSTDTQYF
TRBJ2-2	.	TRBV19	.	TGTGCCAGTAGTATAGACAGAAACACCGGGGAGCTGTTTTTT	CASSIDRNTGELFF
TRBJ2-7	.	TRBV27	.	TGTGCCAGCAGGGGGGGGGCATACGAGCAGTACTTC	CASRGGAYEQYF
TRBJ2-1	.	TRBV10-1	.	TGCGCCAGCAGTGAGTCCTGGGGCCCGAGGTTCTTC	CASSESWGPRFF
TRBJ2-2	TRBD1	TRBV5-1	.	TGCGCCAGCAGCTTTGGGACAGGCCGCGCGGCCGGGGAGCTGTTTTTT	CASSFGTGRAAGELFF
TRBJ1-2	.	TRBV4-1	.	TGCGCCAGCAGCCAAGAATCGGGGGTCTACTATGGCTACACCTTC	CASSQESGVYYGYTF
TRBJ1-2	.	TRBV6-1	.	TGTGCCAGCAGTGATAATGGCTTACCCTATGGCTACACCTTC	CASSDNGLPYGYTF
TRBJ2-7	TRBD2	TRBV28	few	TGTGCCAGCAGTCCCCGGGGTAGCGGGAAGTACGAGCAGTACTTC	CASSPRGSGKYEQYF
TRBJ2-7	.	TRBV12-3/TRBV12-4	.	TGTGCCAGCAGTCCTGATAGCGGCAGGTGGCACTTC	CASSPDSGRWHF
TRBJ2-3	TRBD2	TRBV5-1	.	TGCGCCAGCAGTCGTCCGGGAGCGGGGGTCACAGATACGCAGTATTTT	CASSRPGAGVTDTQYF
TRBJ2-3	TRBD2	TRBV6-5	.	TGTGCCAGCAGAATGACTAGCGGGAGTGATACGCAGTATTTT	CASRMTSGSDTQYF
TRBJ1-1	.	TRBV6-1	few	TGTGCCAGCAGTGAGCGGACAGCGAACACTGAAGCTTTCTTT	CASSERTANTEAFF
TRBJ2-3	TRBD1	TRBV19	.	TGTGCCAGTAGTAAGACAGGGATGGGCACAGATACGCAGTATTTT	CASSKTGMGTDTQYF
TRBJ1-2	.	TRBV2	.	TGTGCCAGCAGGGACAGTATTACGGGCTACACCTTC	CASRDSITGYTF
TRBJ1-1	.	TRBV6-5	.	TGTGCCAGCATCTTATGGCCAGAAAACACTGAAGCTTTCTTT	CASILWPENTEAFF
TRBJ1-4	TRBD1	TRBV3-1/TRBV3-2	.	TGTGCCAGCAGCCTAGGGACAGCTAAAAATGAAAAACTGTTTTTT	CASSLGTAKNEKLFF
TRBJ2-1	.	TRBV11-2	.	TGTGCCAGCAGGGGGCGGCTAGAGGTATACAATGAGCAGTTCTTC	CASRGRLEVYNEQFF
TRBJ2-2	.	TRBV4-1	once	TGCGCCAGCAGCCTGAGACGGGACACCGGGGAGCTGTTTTTT	CASSLRRDTGELFF
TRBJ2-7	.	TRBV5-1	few	TGCGCCAGCAGCTTGTCCACCGAGGGTGACTACGAGCAGTACTTC	CASSLSTEGDYEQYF
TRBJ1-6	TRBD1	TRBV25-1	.	TGTGCCAGCAGGGAGGACAGGGTGGTGACCTCACCCCTCCACTTT	CASREDRVVTSPLHF
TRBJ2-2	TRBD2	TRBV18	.	TGTGCCAGCTCACCCCTCCCCCAGCGGGGGGCTATCACCGGGGAGCTGTTTTTT	CASSPLPQRGAITGELFF